Each of the 28 T cell receptor beta chains below was sequenced from the same sample in a study of CD8 T cells in ankylosing spondylitis. TCRdb reprocessed the 5' RACE reads with MiXCR, giving one entry per CDR3 protein. The table records about 250,000 distinct CDR3 sequences, more than 25% of them present only once. Sequenced sample: blood, either unsorted or a sorted T cell fraction (not recorded which). These receptors all come from a male donor with ankylosing spondylitis or in good health (not recorded which).

The chain is built from TRBV27 and TRBJ1-2, with D hard to call. The germline gives CDR1 MNHEY, CDR2 SMNVEV (reference sequence). The CDR3 is 12 residues long. The germline V and J ends were trimmed by 5 bases and 8 bases, with 12 bases remaining between them. The CDR3 protein is CASSPVGGGYTF. The CDR3 region has the DNA TGTGCCAGCAGTCCCGTTGGAGGAGGCTACACCTTC.

The V and J genes are TRBV20-1 and TRBJ1-4, with TRBD1 matching 8 bases. Germline V CDR1 and CDR2: DFQATT, SNEGSKA (reference sequence). J was trimmed by 7 bases and V by 0 bases; bases with no gene match: 7. This CDR3 is 15 amino acids long. CDR3 residues: CSARDGQGAGEKLFF. The CDR3 bases are TGCAGTGCTAGAGACGGACAGGGTGCAGGTGAAAAACTGTTTTTT.

This clonotype came up many times. The rearrangement joins TRBV5-6 to TRBJ1-2; D is undetermined. The ends were cut back, 2 bases at V and 10 bases at J, with 9 bases in the middle. CDR3 length equals 11 residues. The germline gives CDR1 SGHDT, CDR2 YYEEEE. The CDR3 nucleotides read TGTGCCAGCAGCTTTGACCAGTCCTACACCTTC. This encodes CASSFDQSYTF. Combining the CDR3 with reference TRBV5-6 and TRBJ1-2 gives the whole variable domain DAGVTQSPTHLIKTRGQQVTLRCSPKSGHDTVSWYQQALGQGPQFIFQYYEEEERQRGNFPDRFSGHQFPNYSSELNVNALLLGDSALYLCASSFDQSYTFGSGTRLTVV.

The rearrangement links TRBV6-5 to TRBJ2-3; no reliable D call. The germline V and J ends were trimmed by 4 bases and 3 bases, with 14 bases remaining between them. The CDR3 totals 15 residues. From germline, CDR1 is MNHEY and CDR2 SVGAGI. CDR3 protein: CASSSVPAGTDTQYF. The CDR3 region has the DNA TGTGCCAGCAGTTCCGTTCCAGCTGGGACAGATACGCAGTATTTT.

This chain joins TRBV30 and TRBJ2-2; unclear D gene. The CDR3 has 13 residues. CDR1 and CDR2 from the germline V gene are GTSNPN and SVGIG (reference sequence). Trimming pared 2 bases from V and 3 bases from J, leaving 7 bases between. CDR3 sequence (DNA): TGTGCCTGGAGTCTGGCACACACCGGGGAGCTGTTTTTT. The encoded protein is CAWSLAHTGELFF. The full variable domain, with the rest looked up from reference TRBV30 and TRBJ2-2, is SQTIHQWPATLVQPVGSPLSLECTVEGTSNPNLYWYRQAAGRGLQLLFYSVGIGQISSEVPQNLSASRPQDRQFILSSKKLLLSDSGFYLCAWSLAHTGELFFGEGSRLTVL.

Many counts were recorded for this clonotype. This chain links TRBV20-1 with TRBJ1-1, with no clear D. The CDR3 is 12 amino acids. CDR1 DFQATT and CDR2 SNEGSKA come from the germline V gene (reference sequence). Trimming took 6 bases from V and 1 from J, leaving 9 bases between them. CDR3 nucleotide sequence: TGCAGTGCACGCGATGGGAACACTGAAGCTTTCTTT. Translated: CSARDGNTEAFF.

In this sample, this clonotype turned up a few times. This chain connects TRBV7-6 to TRBJ1-1, with D perhaps matching TRBD1 (5 bases). The CDR3 is 15 residues long. CDR1 and CDR2 (germline): SGHVS, FNYEAQ. Trimming took 5 bases from V and 4 from J, leaving 17 bases between them. This chain's CDR3 is CASSRPGGYGTEAFF. Written as DNA, the CDR3 is TGTGCCAGCAGCCGACCCGGGGGGTACGGCACTGAAGCTTTCTTT.

This chain joins TRBV6-1 and TRBJ1-5; 7 nucleotides line up with TRBD1. The germline V gene has CDR1 MNHNS and CDR2 SASEGT. The CDR3 loop spans 15 amino acids. With V trimmed by 5 bases and J by 1 base, 5 bases remained unmatched. CDR3 sequence (DNA): TGTGCCAGCAGTCGTAGACAGGGAAGCAATCAGCCCCAGCATTTT. Protein sequence: CASSRRQGSNQPQHF.

This clonotype was counted between two and nine times. This sequence joins TRBV20-1 and TRBJ1-6; D possibly corresponds to TRBD1 (6 bases). CDR1 is DFQATT and CDR2 is SNEGSKA in the germline V gene (reference sequence). V was trimmed by 2 bases and J by 7 bases, leaving 9 bases between them. The CDR3 spans 13 residues. CDR3: CSARQGRNSPLHF. The CDR3 DNA follows: TGCAGTGCTAGACAGGGGAGGAATTCACCCCTCCACTTT.

The chain carries TRBV29-1 and TRBJ2-7; tentatively, D is TRBD2 (6 bases). The germline V gene encodes CDR1 SQVTM and CDR2 ANQGSEA. This CDR3 region has 14 residues. V shed 1 base and J shed 0 bases, with 10 bases lying between them. CDR3 residues: CSVEGRGLSYEQYF. The DNA for the CDR3 is TGCAGCGTTGAAGGACGGGGACTCTCCTACGAGCAGTACTTC.

The V and J genes are TRBV24-1 and TRBJ2-3; the D is unclear. The CDR3 runs 11 residues. V lost 10 bases and J 6 bases, leaving 10 bases between the germline ends. Germline V gene data show CDR1 as KGHDR and CDR2 as SFDVKD. The DNA of the CDR3 is TGTGCCACAAAAGGTCGGGATACGCAGTATTTT. Translation gives CATKGRDTQYF.

The chain couples TRBV10-3 to TRBJ2-3; 7 positions agree with TRBD1. The CDR3 has 16 residues. Germline assignment: CDR1 ENHRY and CDR2 SYGVKD. Germline trimming cut 6 bases from V and 7 bases from J; bases unmatched to any gene: 16. The CDR3 DNA sequence: TGTGCCATCAGCCCTTGGTCGGGACAGAGTGAATATACGCAGTATTTT. Translated, it gives CAISPWSGQSEYTQYF.

The CDR3 DNA reads as TGCAGTGGTTCCGACCCCAGGGCAGACCAAGAAATACTGGATACGCAGTATTTT. Translated, it gives CSGSDPRADQEILDTQYF. This rearrangement joins TRBV20-1 to TRBJ2-3; weak D call: TRBD1 (5 bases). From germline, CDR1 is DFQATT and CDR2 SNEGSKA (reference sequence). There are 18 residues in the CDR3. V was shortened by 7 bases and J by 6 bases, with 32 bases between the two germline ends.

V and J are TRBV20-1 and TRBJ2-7, with D perhaps TRBD1 or TRBD2 (5 bases each). Trimming took off 1 base at V and 2 bases at J, with 12 bases between the two ends. CDR1 DFQATT and CDR2 SNEGSKA come from the germline V gene (reference sequence). CDR3 length equals 14 residues. CDR3 DNA sequence: TGCAGTGCTAGAGGGACGGGGCCGGCCTACGAGCAGTACTTC. Protein product: CSARGTGPAYEQYF.

The V gene is TRBV5-5, the J gene TRBJ2-5; the D is unclear. Trimming took 4 bases from V and 1 from J, leaving 11 bases between them. Germline V gives CDR1 SGHKS, CDR2 YYEKEE (reference sequence). The CDR3 consists of 14 residues. The CDR3 here is CASSTRRTQETQYF. DNA for the CDR3: TGTGCCAGCAGCACCAGACGGACCCAAGAGACCCAGTACTTC.

This clonotype was observed a handful of times. The J gene is TRBJ1-1, the V gene TRBV20-1, with D perhaps matching TRBD1 (6 bases). V lost 6 bases to trimming and J lost 1 base, with 12 bases between them. The CDR3 has 13 residues. Germline V gene lookup returns CDR1 DFQATT and CDR2 SNEGSKA (reference sequence). The CDR3 loop reads CSATGSGNTEAFF. The CDR3 region has the DNA TGCAGTGCAACAGGGTCGGGGAACACTGAAGCTTTCTTT.

This clonotype was observed at least ten times. This rearrangement joins TRBV20-1 to TRBJ2-3; 9 nucleotides line up with TRBD2. V dropped 6 bases and J dropped 8; count of bases not matched to a gene: 9. This CDR3 is built from 13 residues. CDR1 is DFQATT and CDR2 is SNEGSKA in the germline V gene (reference sequence). CDR3 sequence: CSAVGGGARTQYF. The CDR3 coding sequence is TGCAGTGCCGTGGGCGGGGGGGCCCGTACGCAGTATTTT.

The J gene is TRBJ1-2, the V gene TRBV5-1, with D perhaps TRBD1 (5 bases). This CDR3 has 15 amino acids. Germline V gene sequence: CDR1 SGHRS, CDR2 YFSETQ. Trimming took off 4 bases at V and 0 bases at J, with 13 bases between the two ends. This CDR3 reads CASSAIGQANYGYTF. The DNA for the CDR3 is TGCGCCAGCAGCGCGATCGGACAAGCTAACTATGGCTACACCTTC.

The rearrangement links TRBV6-1 to TRBJ1-2; D uncertain. Trimming took off 1 base at V and 8 bases at J, with 11 bases between the two ends. The length of the CDR3 is 13 residues. Germline assignment: CDR1 MNHNS and CDR2 SASEGT. For the CDR3, the DNA is TGTGCCAGCAGTGAAGTAGGAGCGAACGGCTACACCTTC. It translates to CASSEVGANGYTF.

This clonotype has a handful of counts. The chain recombines TRBV20-1 with TRBJ2-7; D ambiguous. CDR3 length equals 13 residues. CDR1 and CDR2 from the germline V gene are DFQATT and SNEGSKA (reference sequence). V was shortened by 1 base and J by 3 bases, with 10 bases between the two germline ends. The DNA of the CDR3 is TGCAGTGCTAGAGGGCAGGTTTACTACGAGCAGTACTTC. Translated: CSARGQVYYEQYF.

The table lists this clonotype with a few counts. The chain joins TRBV12-3 or TRBV12-4 to TRBJ2-7; TRBD1 might be the D (6 bases). Between the trimmed V and J ends, which lost 6 bases and 0 bases, there was a span of 15 bases. The CDR3 has 15 residues. This CDR3 reads CASSPRQVLSYEQYF. The CDR3 DNA is TGTGCCAGCAGCCCACGACAGGTACTCTCCTACGAGCAGTACTTC.

The chain uses TRBV6-5 and TRBJ2-1; TRBD2 matches at 11 bases. Germline trimming cut 3 bases from V and 10 bases from J; bases unmatched to any gene: 2. CDR1 is MNHEY, CDR2 SVGAGI, per germline. The CDR3 is 13 amino acids. For the CDR3, the DNA is TGTGCCAGCAGTTATACTAGCGGGGGAGAGCAGTTCTTC. This sequence encodes CASSYTSGGEQFF.

The rearrangement links TRBV12-3 or TRBV12-4 to TRBJ2-5; tentative D call: TRBD1 (6 bases). The CDR3 sequence is 16 residues long. V shed 6 bases and J shed 5 bases, with 22 bases lying between them. CDR3 coding DNA: TGTGCCAGCAGACCAGGGGTATTGTTTGGGGTGGAGACCCAGTACTTC. Encoded protein: CASRPGVLFGVETQYF.

The chain joins TRBV25-1 to TRBJ2-3; D is uncertain. Germline CDR1 MGHDK, CDR2 SYGVNS. V lost 5 bases, J lost 3 bases, and 12 bases lay in between. The CDR3 totals 14 residues. CDR3 amino acids: CASSHYPTTDTQYF. In nucleotides, the CDR3 is TGTGCCAGCAGTCATTACCCCACGACAGATACGCAGTATTTT.

The chain uses TRBV5-1 and TRBJ2-5; no reliable D call. The CDR3 has 13 amino acids. The germline V and J ends were trimmed by 3 bases and 0 bases, with 6 bases remaining between them. The germline CDR1 and CDR2 sequences are SGHRS and YFSETQ. CDR3 loop: CASSSTYQETQYF. The CDR3, as DNA: TGCGCCAGCAGCTCGACGTACCAAGAGACCCAGTACTTC.

This clonotype has just a few counts. The gene calls are TRBV20-1 and TRBJ2-5; possibly TRBD1 for D (7 bases). The V gene lost 2 bases and the J gene lost 5 bases, with 12 bases spanning the gap. Germline CDR1 and CDR2: DFQATT and SNEGSKA (reference sequence). This CDR3 spans 13 amino acids. CDR3 sequence reads: CSARTQGRETQYF. Here the CDR3 DNA reads TGCAGTGCTAGAACACAGGGGAGGGAGACCCAGTACTTC.

The chain recombines TRBV6-1 with TRBJ2-7; TRBD1 might be the D (5 bases). Trimming took off 10 bases at V and 2 bases at J, with 18 bases between the two ends. The CDR3 has 14 amino acids. Germline loops: CDR1 MNHNS, CDR2 SASEGT. Here the CDR3 reads CAIAPTRAPYEQYF. The CDR3 DNA follows: TGTGCCATCGCACCCACCAGGGCACCCTACGAGCAGTACTTC.

This clonotype was observed a few times. The rearrangement uses TRBV10-3 and TRBJ2-2; D gene ambiguous. The CDR3 consists of 13 residues. With 0 bases removed from V and 5 bases from J, the gap between germline ends came to 4 bases. The germline V gene encodes CDR1 ENHRY and CDR2 SYGVKD. For the CDR3, the DNA is TGTGCCATCAGTGAGTCCCGGACCGGGGAGCTGTTTTTT. Protein: CAISESRTGELFF.